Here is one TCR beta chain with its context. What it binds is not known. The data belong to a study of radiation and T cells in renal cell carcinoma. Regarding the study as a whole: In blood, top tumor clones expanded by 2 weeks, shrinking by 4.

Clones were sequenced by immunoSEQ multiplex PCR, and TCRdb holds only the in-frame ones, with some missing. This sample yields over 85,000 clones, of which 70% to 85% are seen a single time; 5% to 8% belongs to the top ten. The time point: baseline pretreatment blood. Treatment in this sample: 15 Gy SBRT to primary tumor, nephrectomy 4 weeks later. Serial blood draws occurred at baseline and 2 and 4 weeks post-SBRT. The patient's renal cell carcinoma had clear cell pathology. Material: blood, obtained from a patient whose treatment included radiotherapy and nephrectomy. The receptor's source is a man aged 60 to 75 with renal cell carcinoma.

CDR3 in DNA: TGTGCCAGCACCCGAGCGGGCGCAAGCTCCTACAATGAGCAGTTCTTC. This encodes CASTRAGASSYNEQFF. The rearrangement links TRBV7-8 to TRBJ2-1, with a weak D call TRBD2 (6 bases). Trimming left V 7 bases short and J 0 bases short, with 16 bases between. CDR3 length equals 16 residues. The germline gives CDR1 SGHVS, CDR2 FQNEAQ.